This note documents a single T cell receptor beta chain sequence. This entry is derived from a study of blood T cell repertoires in COVID-19. Study in general: COVID-19 samples from acute and convalescent phases originated in the United States, Italy and Spain. PBMCs, B-cell-depleted T cells, or T cells provided the cDNA or gDNA that made up the material.

Measured with immunoSEQ multiplex PCR; TCRdb has only the in-frame clones, and not every one. The sample lists nearly 250,000 clones; roughly 79% were seen once. The length of the CDR3 is 12 residues. In germline, CDR1 is KGHSH, CDR2 LQKENI. V was pared by 5 bases and J by 4 bases, with 6 bases between. This clonotype was obtained from a woman of 80 years or more with acute or convalescent COVID-19. The rearrangement joins TRBV18 to TRBJ1-5, with D possibly being TRBD1 (5 bases). Sequences were obtained from peripheral blood. CDR3 in amino acids: CASSTGNQPQHF. As DNA, the CDR3 is TGTGCCAGCTCAACAGGAAATCAGCCCCAGCATTTT. Drawing the rest from reference TRBV18 and TRBJ1-5, the complete variable domain is NAGVMQNPRHLVRRRGQEARLRCSPMKGHSHVYWYRQLPEEGLKFMVYLQKENIIDESGMPKERFSAEFPKEGPSILRIQQVVRGDSAAYFCASSTGNQPQHFGDGTRLSIL.